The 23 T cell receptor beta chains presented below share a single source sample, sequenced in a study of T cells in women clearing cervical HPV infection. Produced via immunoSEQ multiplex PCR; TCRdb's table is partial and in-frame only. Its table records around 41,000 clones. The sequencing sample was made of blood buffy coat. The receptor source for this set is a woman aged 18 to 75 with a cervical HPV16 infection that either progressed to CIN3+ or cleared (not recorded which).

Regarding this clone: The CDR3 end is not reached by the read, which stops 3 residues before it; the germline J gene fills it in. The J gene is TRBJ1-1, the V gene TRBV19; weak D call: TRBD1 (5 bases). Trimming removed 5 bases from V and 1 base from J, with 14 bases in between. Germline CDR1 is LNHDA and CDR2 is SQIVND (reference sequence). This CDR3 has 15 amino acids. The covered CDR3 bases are TGTGCCAGTAGTCCCACCAGGCAGGGGAACACTGAA. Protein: CASSPTRQGNTE. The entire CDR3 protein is CASSPTRQGNTEAFF.

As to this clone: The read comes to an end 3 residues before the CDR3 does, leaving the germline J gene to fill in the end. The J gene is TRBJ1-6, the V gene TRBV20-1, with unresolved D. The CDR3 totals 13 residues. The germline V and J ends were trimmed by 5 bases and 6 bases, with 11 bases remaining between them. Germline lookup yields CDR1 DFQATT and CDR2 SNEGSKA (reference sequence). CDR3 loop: CSAENRGNSPLHF. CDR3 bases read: TGCAGTGCTGAAAATCGGGGTAATTCACCC.

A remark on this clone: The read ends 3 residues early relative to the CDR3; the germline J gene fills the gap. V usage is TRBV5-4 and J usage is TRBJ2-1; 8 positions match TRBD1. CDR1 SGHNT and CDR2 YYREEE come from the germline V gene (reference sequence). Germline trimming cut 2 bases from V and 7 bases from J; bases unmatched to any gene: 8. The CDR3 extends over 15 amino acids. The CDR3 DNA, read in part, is TGTGCCAGCAGCTTACGTGGGACAGGAGGGAATGAG. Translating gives CASSLRGTGGNE. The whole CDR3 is CASSLRGTGGNEQFF.

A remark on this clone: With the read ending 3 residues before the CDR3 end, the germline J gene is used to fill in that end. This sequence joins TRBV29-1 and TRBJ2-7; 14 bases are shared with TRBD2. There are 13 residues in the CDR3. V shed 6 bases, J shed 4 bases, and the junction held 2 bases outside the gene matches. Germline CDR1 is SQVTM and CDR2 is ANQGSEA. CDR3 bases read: TGCAGCGTAAGGACTAGCGGGAGGTACGAG. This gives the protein CSVRTSGRYE. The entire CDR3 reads CSVRTSGRYEQYF.

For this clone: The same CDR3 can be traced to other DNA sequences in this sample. The CDR3 loop reads CATYTDTQYF. The CDR3 DNA, read in part, is TGTGCCACCTACACAGATACG. V gene TRBV7-9 combines with J gene TRBJ2-3, with unresolved D. The CDR3 end lies 3 residues beyond the end of the read and is filled in from the germline J gene. Germline values: CDR1 SEHNR, CDR2 FQNEAQ (reference sequence). The CDR3 loop spans 10 amino acids. Trimming pared 10 bases from V and 2 bases from J, leaving 4 bases between.

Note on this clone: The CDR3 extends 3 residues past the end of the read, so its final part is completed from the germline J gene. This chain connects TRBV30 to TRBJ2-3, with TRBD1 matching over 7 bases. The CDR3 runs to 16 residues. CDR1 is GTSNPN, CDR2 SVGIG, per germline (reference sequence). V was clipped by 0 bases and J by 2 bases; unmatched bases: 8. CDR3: CAWSVGDSLYTDTQYF. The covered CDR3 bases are TGTGCCTGGAGTGTCGGGGACAGCTTATACACAGATACG.

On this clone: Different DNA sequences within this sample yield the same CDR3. CDR3 sequence: CATSRQGNTEAFF. Incomplete CDR3 DNA: TGTGCCACCAGCAGACAGGGGAACACTGAA. The chain joins TRBV15 to TRBJ1-1; maybe TRBD1 (5 bases). The read terminates 3 residues ahead of where the CDR3 ends, so the germline J gene completes it. CDR3 length: 13 amino acids. V lost 2 bases and J 1 base, leaving 5 bases between the germline ends. CDR1 LNHNV and CDR2 YYDKDF come from the germline V gene (reference sequence).

The sequenced part of the CDR3 DNA is TGTGCCAGCAGCCCCCTTGGTACGGGGTACAATGAG. Its translation is CASSPLGTGYNE. Given in full, the CDR3 is CASSPLGTGYNEQFF. V usage is TRBV14 and J usage is TRBJ2-1; D perhaps matches TRBD2 (5 bases). The read stops 3 residues short of the end of the CDR3; the missing end is completed from the germline J gene. Trimming took 4 bases from V and 4 from J, leaving 14 bases between them. The germline V gene has CDR1 SGHDN and CDR2 FVKESK. The CDR3 totals 15 residues.

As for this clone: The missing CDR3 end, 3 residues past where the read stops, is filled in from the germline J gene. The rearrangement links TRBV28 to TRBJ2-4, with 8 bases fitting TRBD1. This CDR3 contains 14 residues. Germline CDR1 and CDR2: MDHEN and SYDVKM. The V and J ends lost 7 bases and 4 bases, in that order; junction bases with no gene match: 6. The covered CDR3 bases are TGTGCCAGCACCTCGGACAGGGAGAAAAACATT. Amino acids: CASTSDREKNI. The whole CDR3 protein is CASTSDREKNIQYF.

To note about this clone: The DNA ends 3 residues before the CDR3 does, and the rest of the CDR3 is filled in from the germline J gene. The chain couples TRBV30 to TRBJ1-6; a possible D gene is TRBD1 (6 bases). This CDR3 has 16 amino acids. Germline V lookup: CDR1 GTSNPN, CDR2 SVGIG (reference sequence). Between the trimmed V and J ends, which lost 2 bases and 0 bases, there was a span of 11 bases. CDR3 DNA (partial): TGTGCCTGGAGTCCCGACAGGAGCTCCTATAATTCACCC. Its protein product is CAWSPDRSSYNSP. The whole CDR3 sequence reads CAWSPDRSSYNSPLHF.

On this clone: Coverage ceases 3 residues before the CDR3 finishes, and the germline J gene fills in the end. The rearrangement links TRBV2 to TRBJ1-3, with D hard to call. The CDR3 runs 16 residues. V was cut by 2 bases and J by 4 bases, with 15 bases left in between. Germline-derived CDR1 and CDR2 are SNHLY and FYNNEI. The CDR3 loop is CASSESVLSRGNTIYF. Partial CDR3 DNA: TGTGCCAGCAGTGAATCTGTCCTCTCAAGGGGAAACACC.

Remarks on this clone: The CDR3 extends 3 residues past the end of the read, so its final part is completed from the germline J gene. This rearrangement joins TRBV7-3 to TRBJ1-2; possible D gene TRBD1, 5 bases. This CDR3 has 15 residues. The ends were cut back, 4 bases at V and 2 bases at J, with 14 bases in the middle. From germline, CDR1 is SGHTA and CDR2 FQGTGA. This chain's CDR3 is CASSSRGNQNYGYTF. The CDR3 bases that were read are TGTGCCAGCAGCTCGAGGGGAAACCAGAACTATGGC.

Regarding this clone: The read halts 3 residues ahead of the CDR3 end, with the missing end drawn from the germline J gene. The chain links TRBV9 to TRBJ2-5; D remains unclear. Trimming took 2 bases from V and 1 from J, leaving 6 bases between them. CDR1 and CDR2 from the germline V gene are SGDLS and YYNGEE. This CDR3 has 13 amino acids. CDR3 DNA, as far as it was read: TGTGCCAGCAGCGTTAACAGCCAAGAGACC. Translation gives CASSVNSQET. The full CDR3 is CASSVNSQETQYF.

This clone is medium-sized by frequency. CDR3 in amino acids: CASSRGVGNTEAFF. The DNA read from the CDR3 is TGTGCCAGCTCCCGGGGTGTGGGGAACACTGAA. The chain is built from TRBV18 and TRBJ1-1; no clear D. With the read ending 3 residues before the CDR3 end, the germline J gene is used to fill in that end. The CDR3 covers 14 residues. Germline V gives CDR1 KGHSH, CDR2 LQKENI. V lost 6 bases and J 1 base, leaving 12 bases between the germline ends.

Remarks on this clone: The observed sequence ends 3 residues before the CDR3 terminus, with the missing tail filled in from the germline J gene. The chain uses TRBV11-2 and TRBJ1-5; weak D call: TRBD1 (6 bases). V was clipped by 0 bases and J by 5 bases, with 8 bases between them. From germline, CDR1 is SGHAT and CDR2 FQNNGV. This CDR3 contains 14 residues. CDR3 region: CASSLDRGYQPQHF. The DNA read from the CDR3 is TGTGCCAGCAGCTTAGACAGGGGTTATCAGCCC.

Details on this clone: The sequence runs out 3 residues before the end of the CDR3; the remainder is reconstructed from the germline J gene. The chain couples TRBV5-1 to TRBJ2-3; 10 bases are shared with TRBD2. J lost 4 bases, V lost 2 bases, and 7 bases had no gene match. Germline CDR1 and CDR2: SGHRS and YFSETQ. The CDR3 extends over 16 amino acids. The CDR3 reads CASSFSSGGVADTQYF. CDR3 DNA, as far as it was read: TGCGCCAGCAGCTTTTCTAGCGGGGGTGTTGCAGATACG.

CDR3 bases read: TGCGCCAGCAGTCAACTCGTAAAGGGGACAAACTATGGC. It specifies CASSQLVKGTNYG. The entire CDR3 reads CASSQLVKGTNYGYTF. The genes are TRBV23-1 and TRBJ1-2; D perhaps matches TRBD1 (6 bases). The sequenced fragment ends 3 residues before the CDR3 boundary, so the rest is inferred from the germline J gene. TRBV23-1 falls under the ORF class, with uncertain function. Trimming took off 2 bases at V and 2 bases at J, with 15 bases between the two ends. The CDR3 consists of 16 residues.

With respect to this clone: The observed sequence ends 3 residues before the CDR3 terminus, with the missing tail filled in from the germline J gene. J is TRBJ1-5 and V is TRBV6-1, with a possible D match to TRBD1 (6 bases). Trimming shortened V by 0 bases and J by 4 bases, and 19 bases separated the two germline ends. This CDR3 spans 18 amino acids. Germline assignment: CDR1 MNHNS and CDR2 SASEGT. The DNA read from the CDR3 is TGTGCCAGCAGTGAAGCGCTTCACAGGGTTCCTGGGAATCAGCCC. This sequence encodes CASSEALHRVPGNQP. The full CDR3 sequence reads CASSEALHRVPGNQPQHF.

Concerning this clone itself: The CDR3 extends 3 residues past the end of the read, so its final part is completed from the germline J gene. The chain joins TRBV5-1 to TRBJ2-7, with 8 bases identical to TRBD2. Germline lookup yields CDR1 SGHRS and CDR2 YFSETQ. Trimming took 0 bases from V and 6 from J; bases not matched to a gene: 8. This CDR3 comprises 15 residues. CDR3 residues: CASSLEAGVVVEQYF. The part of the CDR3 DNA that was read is TGCGCCAGCAGCTTGGAAGCGGGAGTTGTTGTCGAG.

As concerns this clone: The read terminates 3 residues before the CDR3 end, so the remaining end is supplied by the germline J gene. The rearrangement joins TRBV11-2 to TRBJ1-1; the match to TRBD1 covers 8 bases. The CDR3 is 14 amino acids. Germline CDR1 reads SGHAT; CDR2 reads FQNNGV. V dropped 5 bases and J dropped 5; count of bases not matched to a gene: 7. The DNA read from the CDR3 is TGTGCCAGCAGCCGACGACAGGGGTGGACTGAA. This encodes CASSRRQGWTE. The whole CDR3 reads CASSRRQGWTEAFF.

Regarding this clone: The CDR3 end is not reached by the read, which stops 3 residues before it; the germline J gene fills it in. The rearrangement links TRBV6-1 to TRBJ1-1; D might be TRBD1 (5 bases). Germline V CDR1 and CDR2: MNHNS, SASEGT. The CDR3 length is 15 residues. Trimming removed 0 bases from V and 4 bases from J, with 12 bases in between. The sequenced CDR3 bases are TGTGCCAGCAGTGAAGCGGAGGGGCGGACCACTGAA. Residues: CASSEAEGRTTE. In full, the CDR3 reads CASSEAEGRTTEAFF.

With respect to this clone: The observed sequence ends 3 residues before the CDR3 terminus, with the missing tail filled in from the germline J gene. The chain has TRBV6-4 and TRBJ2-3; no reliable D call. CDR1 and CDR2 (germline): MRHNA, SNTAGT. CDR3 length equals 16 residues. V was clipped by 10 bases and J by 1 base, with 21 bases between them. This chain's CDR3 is CANPARSVRCTDTQYF. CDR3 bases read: TGTGCCAACCCGGCGAGGAGCGTCCGGTGCACAGATACG.

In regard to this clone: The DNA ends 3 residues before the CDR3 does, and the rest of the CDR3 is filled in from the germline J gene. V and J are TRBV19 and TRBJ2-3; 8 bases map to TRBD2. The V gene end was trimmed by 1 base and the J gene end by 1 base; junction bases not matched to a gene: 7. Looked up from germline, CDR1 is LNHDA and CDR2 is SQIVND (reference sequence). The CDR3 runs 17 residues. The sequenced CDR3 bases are TGTGCCAGTAGTATAGGGGGTAGCGGGGTCGGCACAGATACG. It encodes CASSIGGSGVGTDT. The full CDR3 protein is CASSIGGSGVGTDTQYF.